This T cell receptor beta chain was captured by sequencing in a study of T cells in Graves' hyperthyroidism and ophthalmopathy. From RNA transcripts, TCR beta CDR3 regions were amplified. The HTBI primer set drove a first-round RT-PCR of the TCR CDR3. TCRdb re-derived calls from the multiplex PCR reads in MiXCR, one entry per CDR3 protein. The sample contains 500,000 to 600,000 distinct CDR3 sequences, less than 20% of which appear only once. Study outcomes and limitations: In the blood, most expanded thyroid clonotypes above 0.001 appeared as well. The model foresaw ophthalmopathy a median about 6.5 months prior to onset.

With V trimmed by 2 bases and J by 1 base, 4 bases remained unmatched. Germline V gene data show CDR1 as ENHRY and CDR2 as SYGVKD. This CDR3 is built from 15 residues. This clonotype turned up a few times. Its antigen is unknown. Ophthalmopathy patients all had a Clinical Activity Score of at least 3, a NOSPECS grade of at least 4 and disease under 3 months old. Not enrolled were patients with uncontrolled infection, other autoimmune disease, pregnancy or lactation. Sequenced input: blood. J is TRBJ1-1 and V is TRBV10-3, with TRBD1 identical over 7 bases. This receptor was obtained from a man aged 40-49 years with Graves' ophthalmopathy. The DNA for the CDR3 is TGTGCCATCAGTGAGACGGGACAGTCGAACACTGAAGCTTTCTTT. Protein product: CAISETGQSNTEAFF.